This passage covers 14 T cell receptor beta chains from one sample sequenced in a study of blood T cell repertoires in COVID-19. Data came from immunoSEQ multiplex PCR; TCRdb stores just in-frame clones and leaves some out. The table lists 52,000 or so clones, around 84% of them singletons. The sequencing sample was made of peripheral blood. Receptor source: a man aged 45-60 years with acute or convalescent COVID-19.

This clone was counted only a few times. The rearrangement uses TRBV28 and TRBJ1-6; 7 bases agree with TRBD1. The length of the CDR3 is 15 residues. The germline V gene has CDR1 MDHEN and CDR2 SYDVKM. The trim removed 7 bases at V and 4 bases at J, leaving 7 bases unmatched. CDR3 DNA: TGTGCCAGCACCCCTAAACAGGGGTATAATTCACCCCTCCACTTT. Translating gives CASTPKQGYNSPLHF.

The gene calls are TRBV15 and TRBJ1-1, with D hard to call. The CDR3 runs 13 residues. The ends were cut back, 4 bases at V and 11 bases at J, with 17 bases in the middle. Germline CDR1 LNHNV, CDR2 YYDKDF (reference sequence). CDR3 protein: CATSTQALGEAFF. The CDR3 DNA reads as TGTGCCACCAGCACGCAGGCCCTTGGGGAGGCTTTCTTT.

The V call is TRBV28, the J call TRBJ1-1; D is ambiguous. CDR3 length equals 12 residues. Germline CDR1 is MDHEN and CDR2 is SYDVKM. V lost 11 bases and J 0 bases, leaving 10 bases between the germline ends. CDR3 sequence reads: CAYGAMNTEAFF. The CDR3 bases are TGTGCCTATGGAGCTATGAACACTGAAGCTTTCTTT. Drawing the rest from reference TRBV28 and TRBJ1-1, the complete variable domain is DVKVTQSSRYLVKRTGEKVFLECVQDMDHENMFWYRQDPGLGLRLIYFSYDVKMKEKGDIPEGYSVSREKKERFSLILESASTNQTSMYLCAYGAMNTEAFFGQGTRLTVV.

The chain couples TRBV29-1 to TRBJ2-7; 9 bases fit TRBD2. The CDR3 is made up of 14 amino acids. With V trimmed by 1 base and J by 3 bases, 4 bases remained unmatched. Germline V gene data show CDR1 as SQVTM and CDR2 as ANQGSEA. The DNA of the CDR3 is TGCAGCGTTGAAGGCCTAGCGGGGATCTACGAGCAGTACTTC. Translated: CSVEGLAGIYEQYF.

The V call is TRBV27, the J call TRBJ2-2, with D hard to call. From germline, CDR1 is MNHEY and CDR2 SMNVEV (reference sequence). This CDR3 spans 16 amino acids. Trimming pared 0 bases from V and 1 base from J, leaving 9 bases between. CDR3 residues: CASSLSGRGNTGELFF. CDR3 bases: TGTGCCAGCAGTTTATCCGGCCGCGGGAACACCGGGGAGCTGTTTTTT.

This clone appeared once. This rearrangement joins TRBV5-6 to TRBJ2-2; TRBD1 matches at 12 bases. Germline V gene data show CDR1 as SGHDT and CDR2 as YYEEEE. The CDR3 loop spans 16 amino acids. V shed 4 bases and J 6 bases; nucleotides not matched to a gene: 7. CDR3 sequence: CASSISGTGGAGELFF. The CDR3 DNA is TGTGCCAGCAGCATTTCCGGGACAGGGGGCGCCGGGGAGCTGTTTTTT. The full variable domain, completed using reference TRBV5-6 and TRBJ2-2, is DAGVTQSPTHLIKTRGQQVTLRCSPKSGHDTVSWYQQALGQGPQFIFQYYEEEERQRGNFPDRFSGHQFPNYSSELNVNALLLGDSALYLCASSISGTGGAGELFFGEGSRLTVL.

This chain uses TRBV19 with TRBJ1-1; 9 nucleotides match TRBD1. Trimming took 4 bases from V and 5 from J; bases not matched to a gene: 8. There are 15 residues in the CDR3. Germline CDR1 is LNHDA and CDR2 is SQIVND (reference sequence). The CDR3 DNA follows: TGTGCCAGTAGTACCCCACAGGGGGCGAGTACTGAAGCTTTCTTT. Protein: CASSTPQGASTEAFF.

V is TRBV7-3 and J is TRBJ1-5; weak D call: TRBD1 (5 bases). Trimming removed 8 bases from V and 0 bases from J, with 17 bases in between. Germline assignment: CDR1 SGHTA and CDR2 FQGTGA. This CDR3 has 16 residues. The CDR3 loop is CASGWPPGFSNQPQHF. The DNA for the CDR3 is TGTGCCAGCGGATGGCCCCCAGGGTTTAGCAATCAGCCCCAGCATTTT.

The V call is TRBV7-6, the J call TRBJ1-1, with a tentative D call TRBD1 (6 bases). The CDR3 is made up of 17 amino acids. The germline V gene encodes CDR1 SGHVS and CDR2 FNYEAQ. V was cut by 4 bases and J by 3 bases, with 21 bases left in between. CDR3 in amino acids: CASSSAGFTGTHTEAFF. The CDR3, as DNA: TGTGCCAGCAGCTCGGCAGGATTTACAGGGACGCACACTGAAGCTTTCTTT.

The rearrangement joins TRBV4-1 to TRBJ2-3; tentative D call: TRBD1 (6 bases). Germline-derived CDR1 and CDR2 are MGHRA and YSYEKL. Trimming took off 0 bases at V and 4 bases at J, with 20 bases between the two ends. The CDR3 runs 18 residues. CDR3 amino acids: CASSQELTIGTYADTQYF. The CDR3 DNA is TGCGCCAGCAGCCAAGAGTTGACTATAGGGACATACGCAGATACGCAGTATTTT.

The genes are TRBV19 and TRBJ2-7, with 10 nucleotides matching TRBD1. CDR1 LNHDA and CDR2 SQIVND come from the germline V gene (reference sequence). CDR3 length: 14 amino acids. V gave up 5 bases and J gave up 7 bases; unmatched junction bases: 8. CDR3 loop: CASSSRQGAREQYF. For the CDR3, the DNA is TGTGCCAGTAGTTCCCGACAGGGGGCGAGAGAGCAGTACTTC.

V gene TRBV19 combines with J gene TRBJ2-7; D is perhaps TRBD1 (6 bases). Germline V gene data show CDR1 as LNHDA and CDR2 as SQIVND (reference sequence). This CDR3 has 14 residues. V was trimmed by 3 bases and J by 4 bases, leaving 13 bases between them. This chain's CDR3 is CASSMAGQRYEQYF. In nucleotides, the CDR3 is TGTGCCAGTAGTATGGCCGGACAGCGTTACGAGCAGTACTTC.

The chain combines TRBV4-2 with TRBJ2-3; 12 bases are a match to TRBD2. With V trimmed by 1 base and J by 1 base, 3 bases remained unmatched. CDR1 is LGHNA, CDR2 YNFKEQ, per germline. This CDR3 region has 17 residues. DNA of the CDR3: TGTGCCAGCAGCCAAGGACTAGCGGGGGCCGGCACAGATACGCAGTATTTT. This encodes CASSQGLAGAGTDTQYF.

This clone was picked up one time. The chain recombines TRBV6-4 with TRBJ2-2; 9 bases agree with TRBD1. This CDR3 has 16 residues. Germline-derived CDR1 and CDR2 are MRHNA and SNTAGT. V was pared by 6 bases and J by 4 bases, with 9 bases of the junction left unmatched. Written as DNA, the CDR3 is TGTGCCAGCAGCGCCGGACAGGGGCTCCTCACCGGGGAGCTGTTTTTT. Translating it yields CASSAGQGLLTGELFF.